The rows below give T cell receptor beta chains drawn from one sample of a study of chemoradiotherapy in HPV16-positive cancers. Generated by immunoSEQ multiplex PCR, the TCRdb table keeps only in-frame clones and is missing some. This sample has around 13,000 clones, with 75% to 90% found just once. This specimen consisted of blood, obtained from a patient who underwent chemoradiotherapy. The receptor set was obtained from a human donor with HPV-associated anogenital cancer. The CDR3 runs from the conserved cysteine through the conserved F or W. Fields, in order: D gene, J gene, CDR3 length, V gene, clone size, CDR3 protein, CDR3 DNA. The D gene is left open where the match is weak. Size is omitted from some rows. Given values are once, few, many or a class for expanded clones.

>TRBD1|TRBJ1-2|17|TRBV18|-
CASSRTNRGSASYGYTF
TGTGCCAGCTCACGGACCAACAGGGGTTCGGCCTCCTATGGCTACACCTTC
>-|TRBJ2-7|12|TRBV27|once
CASSSGLGEQYF
TGTGCCAGCAGTTCGGGTCTGGGCGAGCAGTACTTC
>-|TRBJ2-5|12|TRBV7-2|-
CASSPTRWTQYF
TGTGCCAGCAGCCCCACGAGGTGGACCCAGTACTTC
>TRBD1|TRBJ2-5|14|TRBV28|-
CASRPTGGTETQYF
TGTGCCAGCAGACCTACAGGGGGCACAGAGACCCAGTACTTC
>-|TRBJ2-5|12|TRBV6-1|-
CASRIMGETQYF
TGTGCCAGCAGGATAATGGGGGAGACCCAGTACTTC
>-|TRBJ2-2|14|TRBV7-2|-
CASSLRRGTGELFF
TGTGCCAGCAGCTTAAGGAGGGGCACCGGGGAGCTGTTTTTT
>-|TRBJ2-3|15|TRBV4-3|-
CASSQVTGYTDTQYF
TGCGCCAGCAGCCAAGTCACAGGGTACACAGATACGCAGTATTTT
>TRBD1|TRBJ2-6|17|TRBV4-2|-
CASSQMTGGSGANVLTF
TGTGCCAGCAGCCAAATGACAGGGGGCTCTGGGGCCAACGTCCTGACTTTC
>-|TRBJ2-1|15|TRBV18|-
CASSPGANSYNEQFF
TGTGCCAGCTCACCAGGAGCAAATTCCTACAATGAGCAGTTCTTC
>-|TRBJ2-3|16|TRBV9|-
CASSVGPRTGTDTQYF
TGTGCCAGCAGCGTAGGGCCGAGGACAGGCACAGATACGCAGTATTTT
>TRBD1|TRBJ1-6|19|TRBV5-4|-
CASSLDLTGGSSYNSPLHF
TGTGCCAGCAGCTTGGACCTAACAGGGGGGAGCTCCTATAATTCACCCCTCCACTTT
>-|TRBJ2-6|16|TRBV15|-
CATSRDRNSGANVLTF
TGTGCCACCAGCAGAGATCGGAACTCTGGGGCCAACGTCCTGACTTTC
>-|TRBJ1-4|17|TRBV4-3|-
CASSPSPGHATNEKLFF
TGCGCCAGCAGCCCGAGCCCGGGACACGCAACTAATGAAAAACTGTTTTTT
>-|TRBJ2-7|13|TRBV9|-
CASSTNRDSLQYF
TGTGCCAGCAGCACGAACCGGGACTCCCTGCAGTACTTC
>-|TRBJ2-5|14|TRBV5-4|-
CASSLGLNQETQYF
TGTGCCAGCAGCTTAGGTCTAAACCAAGAGACCCAGTACTTC
>TRBD1|TRBJ2-3|17|TRBV4-3|-
CASSQAGWDRGPDTQYF
TGCGCCAGCAGCCAAGCGGGGTGGGACAGGGGTCCAGATACGCAGTATTTT
>-|TRBJ1-1|15|TRBV7-6|-
CASSLASGGIGEAFF
TGTGCCAGCAGCTTAGCCTCCGGGGGCATCGGTGAAGCTTTCTTT